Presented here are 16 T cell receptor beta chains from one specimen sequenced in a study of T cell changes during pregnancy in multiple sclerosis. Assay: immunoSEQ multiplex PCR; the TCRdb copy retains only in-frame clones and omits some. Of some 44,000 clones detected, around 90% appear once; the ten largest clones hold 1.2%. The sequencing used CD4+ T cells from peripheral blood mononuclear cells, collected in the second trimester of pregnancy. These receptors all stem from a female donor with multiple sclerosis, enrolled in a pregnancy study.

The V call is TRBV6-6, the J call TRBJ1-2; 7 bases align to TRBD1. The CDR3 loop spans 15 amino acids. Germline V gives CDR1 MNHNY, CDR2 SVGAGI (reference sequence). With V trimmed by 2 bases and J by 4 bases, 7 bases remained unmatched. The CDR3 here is CASSYPTGHVYGYTF. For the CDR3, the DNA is TGTGCCAGCAGTTACCCGACAGGGCACGTCTATGGCTACACCTTC.

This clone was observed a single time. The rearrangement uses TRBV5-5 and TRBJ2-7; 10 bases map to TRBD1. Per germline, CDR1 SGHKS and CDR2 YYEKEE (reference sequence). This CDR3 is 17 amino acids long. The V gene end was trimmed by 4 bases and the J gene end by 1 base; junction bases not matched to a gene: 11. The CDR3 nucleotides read TGTGCCAGCAGCGGGGGGGGGACAGGGGAGTCATCCTACGAGCAGTACTTC. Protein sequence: CASSGGGTGESSYEQYF.

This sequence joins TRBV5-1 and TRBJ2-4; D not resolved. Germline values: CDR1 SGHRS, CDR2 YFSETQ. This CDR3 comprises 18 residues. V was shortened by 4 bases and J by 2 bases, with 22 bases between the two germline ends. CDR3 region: CASSQIVGGFDTKNIQYF. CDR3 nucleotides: TGCGCCAGCAGCCAGATTGTCGGCGGCTTTGATACCAAAAACATTCAGTACTTC.

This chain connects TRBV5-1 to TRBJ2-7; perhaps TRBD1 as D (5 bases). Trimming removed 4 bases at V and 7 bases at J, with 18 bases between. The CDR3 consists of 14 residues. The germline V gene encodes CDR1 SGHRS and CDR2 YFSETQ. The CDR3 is CASSPHSGAQEQYF. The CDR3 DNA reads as TGCGCCAGCAGCCCGCATAGTGGGGCGCAGGAGCAGTACTTC.

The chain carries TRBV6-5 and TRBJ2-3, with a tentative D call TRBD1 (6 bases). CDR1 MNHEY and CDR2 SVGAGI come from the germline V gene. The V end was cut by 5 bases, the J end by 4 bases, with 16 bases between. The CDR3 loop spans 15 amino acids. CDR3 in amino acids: CASSQTGRAPDTQYF. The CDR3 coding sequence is TGTGCCAGCAGTCAGACAGGCCGTGCACCAGATACGCAGTATTTT.

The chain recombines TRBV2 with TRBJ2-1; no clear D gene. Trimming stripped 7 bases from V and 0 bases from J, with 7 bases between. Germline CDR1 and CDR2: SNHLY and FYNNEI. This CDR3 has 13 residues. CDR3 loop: CASKTSSYNEQFF. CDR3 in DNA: TGTGCCAGCAAAACCAGCTCCTACAATGAGCAGTTCTTC.

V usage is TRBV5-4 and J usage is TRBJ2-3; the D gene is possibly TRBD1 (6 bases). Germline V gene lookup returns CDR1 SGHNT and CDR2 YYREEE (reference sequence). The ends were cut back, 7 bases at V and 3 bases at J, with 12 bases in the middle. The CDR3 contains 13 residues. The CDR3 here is CASQPRGTDTQYF. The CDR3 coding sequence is TGTGCCAGCCAACCGAGGGGGACAGATACGCAGTATTTT. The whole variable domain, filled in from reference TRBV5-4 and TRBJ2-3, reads ETGVTQSPTHLIKTRGQQVTLRCSSQSGHNTVSWYQQALGQGPQFIFQYYREEENGRGNFPPRFSGLQFPNYSSELNVNALELDDSALYLCASQPRGTDTQYFGPGTRLTVL.

The CDR3 nucleotides are TGTGCCAGCAGTTACGAGGGAAAGACAGGTTACGATGAGCAGTTCTTC. Protein product: CASSYEGKTGYDEQFF. The chain has TRBV6-5 and TRBJ2-1; D is possibly TRBD1 (6 bases). CDR1 and CDR2 (germline): MNHEY, SVGAGI. V gave up 2 bases and J gave up 8 bases, with 19 bases separating them. There are 16 residues in the CDR3.

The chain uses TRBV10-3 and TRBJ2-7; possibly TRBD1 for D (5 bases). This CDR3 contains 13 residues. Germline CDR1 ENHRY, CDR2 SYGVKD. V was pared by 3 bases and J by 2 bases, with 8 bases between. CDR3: CAISDGAPYEQYF. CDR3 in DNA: TGTGCCATCAGTGATGGGGCCCCCTACGAGCAGTACTTC.

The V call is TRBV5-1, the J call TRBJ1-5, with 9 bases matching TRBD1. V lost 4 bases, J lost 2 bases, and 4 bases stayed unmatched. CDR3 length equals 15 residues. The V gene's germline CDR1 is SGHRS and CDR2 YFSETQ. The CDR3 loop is CASSRTGDGNQPQHF. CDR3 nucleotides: TGCGCCAGCAGCCGGACAGGGGATGGCAATCAGCCCCAGCATTTT.

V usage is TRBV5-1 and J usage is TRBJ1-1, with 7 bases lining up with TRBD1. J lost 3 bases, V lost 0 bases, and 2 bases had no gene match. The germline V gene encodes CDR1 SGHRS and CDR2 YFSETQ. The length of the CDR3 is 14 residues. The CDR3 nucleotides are TGCGCCAGCAGCTTGGCGGGACAGTACACTGAAGCTTTCTTT. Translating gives CASSLAGQYTEAFF.

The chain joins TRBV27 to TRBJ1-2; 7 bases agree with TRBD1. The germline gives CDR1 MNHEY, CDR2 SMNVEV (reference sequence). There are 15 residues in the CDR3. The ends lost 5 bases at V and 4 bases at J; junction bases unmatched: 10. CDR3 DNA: TGTGCCAGCAGTCAACGGACAGGTATTATCTATGGCTACACCTTC. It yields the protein CASSQRTGIIYGYTF.

The CDR3 is CASSSWTSGRPGELFF. In nucleotides, the CDR3 is TGTGCCAGCAGCTCCTGGACTAGCGGCCGCCCCGGGGAGCTGTTTTTT. This sequence joins TRBV7-2 and TRBJ2-2; 10 bases match TRBD2. Germline V CDR1 and CDR2: SGHTA, FQGNSA. V trimming: 4 bases; J trimming: 6 bases; junction bases outside the gene matches: 8. The CDR3 has 16 residues.

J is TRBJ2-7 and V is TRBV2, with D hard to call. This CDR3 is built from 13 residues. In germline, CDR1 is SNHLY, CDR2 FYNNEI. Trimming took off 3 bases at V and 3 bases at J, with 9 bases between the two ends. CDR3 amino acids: CASSDDTVYEQYF. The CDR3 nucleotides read TGTGCCAGCAGTGATGACACCGTCTACGAGCAGTACTTC.

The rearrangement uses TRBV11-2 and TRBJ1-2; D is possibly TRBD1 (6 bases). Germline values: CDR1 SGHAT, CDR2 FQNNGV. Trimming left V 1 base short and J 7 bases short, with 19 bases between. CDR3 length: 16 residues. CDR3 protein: CASSLGVGAGAGGYTF. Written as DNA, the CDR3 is TGTGCCAGCAGCTTAGGAGTCGGTGCGGGGGCGGGTGGCTACACCTTC.

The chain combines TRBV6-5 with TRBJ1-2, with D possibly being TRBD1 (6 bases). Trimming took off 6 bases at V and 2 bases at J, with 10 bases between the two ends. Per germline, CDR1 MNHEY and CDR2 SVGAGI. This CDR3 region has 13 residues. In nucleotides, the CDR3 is TGTGCCAGCAGCAACAGGGAGAACTATGGCTACACCTTC. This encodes CASSNRENYGYTF.